This T cell receptor (beta chain) was captured by sequencing in a study of T cells in women clearing cervical HPV infection. Details on this clone: The read ends 3 residues early relative to the CDR3; the germline J gene fills the gap.

The CDR3 sequence is 18 residues long. The germline V gene has CDR1 KGHSH and CDR2 LQKENI. V lost 1 base and J lost 4, with 21 bases in between. Profiled with immunoSEQ multiplex PCR; TCRdb holds only in-frame clones, not every one. The sample has roughly 40,000 clones. The source is a woman aged 18 to 69 with a cervical HPV16 infection that either progressed to CIN3+ or cleared (not recorded which). Source material: blood buffy coat. The V call is TRBV18, the J call TRBJ2-3, with D possibly TRBD2 on 7 matching bases. The CDR3 loop reads CASSPRESGGLRADTQYF. The CDR3 bases that were read are TGTGCCAGCTCACCACGAGAATCGGGGGGCTTGAGGGCAGATACG.